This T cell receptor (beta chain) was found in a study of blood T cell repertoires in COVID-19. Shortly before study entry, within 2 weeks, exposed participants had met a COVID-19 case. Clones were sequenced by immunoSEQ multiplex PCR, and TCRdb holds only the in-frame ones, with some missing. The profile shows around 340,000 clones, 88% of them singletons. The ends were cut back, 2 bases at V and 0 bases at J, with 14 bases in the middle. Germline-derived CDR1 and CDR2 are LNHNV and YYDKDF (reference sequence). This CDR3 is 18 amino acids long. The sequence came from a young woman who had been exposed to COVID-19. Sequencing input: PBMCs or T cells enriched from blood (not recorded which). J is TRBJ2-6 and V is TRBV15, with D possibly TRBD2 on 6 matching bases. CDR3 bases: TGTGCCACCAGCAGAACAATGGAGGGAGACTCTGGGGCCAACGTCCTGACTTTC. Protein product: CATSRTMEGDSGANVLTF.